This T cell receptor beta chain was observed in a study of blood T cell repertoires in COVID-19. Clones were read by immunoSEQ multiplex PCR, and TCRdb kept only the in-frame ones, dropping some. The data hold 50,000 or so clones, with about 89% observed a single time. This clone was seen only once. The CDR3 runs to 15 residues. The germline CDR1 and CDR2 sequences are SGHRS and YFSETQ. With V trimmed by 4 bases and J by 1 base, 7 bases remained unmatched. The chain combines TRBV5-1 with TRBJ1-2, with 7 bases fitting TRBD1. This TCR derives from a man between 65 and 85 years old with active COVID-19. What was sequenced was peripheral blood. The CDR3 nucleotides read TGCGCCAGCAGCAGGACAGGCCCCCTTAACTATGGCTACACCTTC. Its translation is CASSRTGPLNYGYTF. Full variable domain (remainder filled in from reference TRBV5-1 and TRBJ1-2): KAGVTQTPRYLIKTRGQQVTLSCSPISGHRSVSWYQQTPGQGLQFLFEYFSETQRNKGNFPGRFSGRQFSNSRSEMNVSTLELGDSALYLCASSRTGPLNYGYTFGSGTRLTVV.